This is a list of T cell receptor beta chains from one sample in a study of cytomegalovirus exposure and HLA in healthy donors. This table comes from immunoSEQ multiplex PCR, and its TCRdb copy is limited to in-frame clones, with some not included. The repertoire includes approximately 190,000 clones, 82% of them detected once, and under 0.9% sits in the top ten. The sample was PBMCs. These receptors all stem from a woman aged 18-29 years in good health and CMV-seronegative. Each CDR3 is given with its conserved first and last residue. A D gene is named only where the DNA matches it firmly. Clone size is not always given. Where it is, it says once, few, many or a class for expanded clones.

V gene	clone size	J gene	D gene	CDR3 protein	CDR3 DNA
TRBV5-1	NA	TRBJ2-3	TRBD2	CASSLGGSTDTQYF	TGCGCCAGCAGCCTCGGGGGGAGCACAGATACGCAGTATTTT
TRBV2	few	TRBJ2-4	NA	CASSATSQRENIQYF	TGTGCCAGCAGTGCTACGAGCCAGCGGGAAAACATTCAGTACTTC
TRBV7-9	NA	TRBJ2-3	NA	CASSLGTTDTQYF	TGTGCCAGCAGCTTAGGGACAACAGATACGCAGTATTTT
TRBV27	NA	TRBJ2-2	TRBD2	CASRTSGGIGELFF	TGTGCCTCTAGGACTAGCGGGGGGATCGGGGAGCTGTTTTTT
TRBV6-4	NA	TRBJ2-5	TRBD2	CASSDRTSGGAGETQYF	TGTGCCAGCAGTGACCGGACTAGCGGGGGGGCAGGAGAGACCCAGTACTTC
TRBV18	NA	TRBJ1-5	NA	CASSPSSREGNQPQHF	TGTGCCAGCTCACCGAGCAGCAGGGAGGGCAATCAGCCCCAGCATTTT
TRBV7-9	few	TRBJ2-2	NA	CASSPAGGELFF	TGTGCCAGCAGCCCAGCGGGCGGGGAGCTGTTTTTT
TRBV9	once	TRBJ1-1	NA	CASSVTQEGPEAFF	TGTGCCAGCAGCGTAACCCAAGAGGGCCCTGAAGCTTTCTTT
TRBV28	NA	TRBJ2-7	TRBD1	CATKTGGPYEQYF	TGTGCCACTAAAACAGGGGGGCCCTACGAGCAGTACTTC
TRBV13	NA	TRBJ1-4	TRBD1	CASSSWTGGDEKLFF	TGTGCCAGCAGCTCCTGGACAGGGGGGGATGAAAAACTGTTTTTT
TRBV2	NA	TRBJ2-1	TRBD2	CASSESLAGVNEQFF	TGTGCCAGCAGTGAATCCCTGGCGGGGGTCAATGAGCAGTTCTTC
TRBV28	NA	TRBJ2-2	NA	CASRMETGELFF	TGTGCCAGCAGGATGGAGACCGGGGAGCTGTTTTTT
TRBV18	NA	TRBJ2-7	TRBD1	CASSPLMTGDGEQYF	TGTGCCAGCTCACCACTTATGACAGGGGATGGGGAGCAGTACTTC
TRBV30	NA	TRBJ2-1	TRBD2	CAWGLAGGSPQFF	TGTGCCTGGGGACTAGCGGGAGGGAGTCCCCAGTTCTTC
TRBV15	NA	TRBJ1-6	TRBD1	CATSRGTGEISPLHF	TGTGCCACCAGCAGAGGGACAGGGGAAATTTCACCCCTCCACTTT
TRBV5-1	NA	TRBJ2-7	TRBD1	CASRIGTGAWEQYF	TGCGCCAGCAGGATTGGGACAGGGGCATGGGAGCAGTACTTC
TRBV6-5	NA	TRBJ2-7	TRBD1	CASSLGQNYEQYF	TGTGCCAGCAGTTTGGGACAGAACTACGAGCAGTACTTC
TRBV10-3	NA	TRBJ2-2	TRBD2	CAISSLAGANTGELFF	TGTGCCATCAGTTCCTTAGCGGGAGCGAACACCGGGGAGCTGTTTTTT
TRBV19	NA	TRBJ1-1	NA	CASSPTLNTEAFF	TGTGCCAGTAGTCCGACACTGAACACTGAAGCTTTCTTT
TRBV18	once	TRBJ1-3	TRBD1	CASSLVPGQGTSGNTIYF	TGTGCCAGCTCACTCGTCCCGGGACAGGGGACGTCTGGAAACACCATATATTTT
TRBV15	few	TRBJ1-2	NA	CATSRESGLNYGYTF	TGTGCCACCAGCAGAGAATCAGGACTTAACTATGGCTACACCTTC
TRBV5-1	NA	TRBJ2-7	TRBD1	CASSLARGTGSYEQYF	TGCGCCAGCAGCTTGGCCAGAGGGACAGGGTCCTACGAGCAGTACTTC
TRBV2	NA	TRBJ1-6	NA	CANAENREMDSPLHF	TGTGCCAACGCGGAAAACAGGGAAATGGATTCACCCCTCCACTTT
TRBV29-1	few	TRBJ1-1	TRBD1	CSVRGQANTEAFF	TGCAGCGTTAGGGGACAGGCTAACACTGAAGCTTTCTTT
TRBV7-2	NA	TRBJ1-1	NA	CASSIVSGVNTEAFF	TGTGCCAGCAGCATTGTTTCGGGAGTGAACACTGAAGCTTTCTTT
TRBV11-2	NA	TRBJ1-4	TRBD1	CASSLRQGGFEKLFF	TGTGCCAGCAGCTTACGACAGGGCGGGTTTGAAAAACTGTTTTTT
TRBV7-9	NA	TRBJ1-2	NA	CASSFTGNYGYTF	TGTGCCAGCAGCTTCACCGGTAACTATGGCTACACCTTC
TRBV2	NA	TRBJ2-6	NA	CASSASQPGSGANVLTF	TGTGCCAGCAGTGCCTCGCAGCCGGGATCTGGGGCCAACGTCCTGACTTTC
TRBV18	NA	TRBJ1-2	TRBD1	CASSLETGQTSGGYTF	TGTGCCAGCTCACTCGAAACGGGACAGACATCGGGTGGCTACACCTTC
TRBV28	NA	TRBJ2-7	TRBD1	CASGGTGLGEQYF	TGTGCCAGCGGAGGGACAGGGCTGGGCGAGCAGTACTTC
TRBV6-5	once	TRBJ2-5	TRBD1	CASSPDRVSATQYF	TGTGCCAGCAGCCCTGACAGGGTTTCAGCGACCCAGTACTTC
TRBV29-1	NA	TRBJ2-7	TRBD1	CSAGTGVYEQYF	TGCAGCGCTGGAACAGGGGTATACGAGCAGTACTTC
TRBV6-6	NA	TRBJ2-5	TRBD1	CASSLRDRPETQYF	TGTGCCAGCAGCCTGAGGGACAGACCAGAGACCCAGTACTTC
TRBV2	NA	TRBJ2-1	TRBD2	CASSEAREVYNEQFF	TGTGCCAGCAGTGAAGCGCGGGAGGTCTACAATGAGCAGTTCTTC
TRBV5-1	NA	TRBJ1-5	NA	CASSLGEGANQPQHF	TGCGCCAGCAGCTTGGGTGAAGGAGCAAATCAGCCCCAGCATTTT
TRBV6-5	NA	TRBJ2-1	NA	CASSPTERALQFF	TGTGCCAGCAGTCCTACCGAGAGAGCCTTGCAGTTCTTC
TRBV18	NA	TRBJ1-2	TRBD1	CASSQGTEGFGYTF	TGTGCCAGCTCACAGGGGACAGAGGGTTTTGGCTACACCTTC
TRBV28	NA	TRBJ2-7	TRBD2	CASRTSAGSYEQYF	TGTGCCAGCAGAACTAGCGCCGGATCCTACGAGCAGTACTTC
TRBV25-1	NA	TRBJ2-1	TRBD2	CASSESRTSADNEQFF	TGTGCCAGCAGTGAATCGAGGACTAGCGCCGACAATGAGCAGTTCTTC
TRBV7-2	NA	TRBJ2-5	NA	CASSLVQIQETQYF	TGTGCCAGCAGCTTAGTGCAGATCCAAGAGACCCAGTACTTC
TRBV7-9	NA	TRBJ2-1	NA	CASNLGVVFNEQFF	TGTGCCAGCAACCTCGGGGTAGTGTTCAATGAGCAGTTCTTC
TRBV28	NA	TRBJ1-5	NA	CASSFQIGGNQPQHF	TGTGCCAGCAGTTTCCAAATCGGGGGCAATCAGCCCCAGCATTTT
TRBV5-1	NA	TRBJ2-7	NA	CASEVGPDSYEQYF	TGCGCCAGTGAGGTCGGACCGGACTCCTACGAGCAGTACTTC
TRBV12-5	NA	TRBJ1-3	NA	CASGLVRGSGNTIYF	TGTGCTAGTGGTTTGGTTCGGGGCTCTGGAAACACCATATATTTT
TRBV15	NA	TRBJ2-7	TRBD1	CATSRDLGTGYEQYF	TGTGCCACCAGCAGAGATTTAGGGACAGGCTACGAGCAGTACTTC
TRBV7-2	NA	TRBJ2-7	TRBD1	CASSQGQDSYEQYF	TGTGCCAGCAGCCAGGGACAGGACTCCTACGAGCAGTACTTC
TRBV5-1	NA	TRBJ2-1	TRBD1	CASSLGQVSKMGEQFF	TGCGCCAGCAGCCTCGGACAGGTCTCGAAAATGGGTGAGCAGTTCTTC
TRBV28	NA	TRBJ1-1	NA	CASSFPITNTEAFF	TGTGCCAGCAGTTTCCCTATAACGAACACTGAAGCTTTCTTT
TRBV27	NA	TRBJ2-7	TRBD1	CASSTRGQGDHEQYF	TGTGCCAGCAGTACCCGTGGACAGGGGGACCACGAGCAGTACTTC
TRBV28	NA	TRBJ2-4	TRBD1	CASSLLDRLAKNIQYF	TGTGCCAGCAGTTTATTGGACAGGCTAGCCAAAAACATTCAGTACTTC
TRBV5-1	NA	TRBJ2-5	NA	CASNRDTIQETQYF	TGCGCCAGCAACCGGGACACAATACAAGAGACCCAGTACTTC
TRBV4-2	NA	TRBJ2-2	NA	CASSQDRRARQGAGELFF	TGTGCCAGCAGCCAAGATAGGAGGGCACGACAGGGCGCCGGGGAGCTGTTTTTT
TRBV5-6	NA	TRBJ2-1	TRBD1	CASSLSGTGVNEQFF	TGTGCCAGCAGCTTGTCCGGGACAGGGGTGAATGAGCAGTTCTTC